The sequence of this T cell receptor (beta chain) was determined in a study of cytomegalovirus exposure and HLA in healthy donors. Findings and limits, study-wide: Reported findings show TCR beta sequences accurately forecast HLA-A and HLA-B alleles in most subjects.

With regard to this clone: What it binds is unknown.

Each of the donors was a healthy bone marrow donor. The PCR employed 60 Vbeta primers together with 13 Jbeta primers. The repertoire was sequenced with immunoSEQ multiplex PCR; TCRdb's copy has only in-frame clones and lacks some. The sample holds roughly 160,000 clones, approximately 81% seen once. This clonotype was obtained from a woman aged 25 to 45 in good health and CMV-seropositive. Sequenced sample: PBMCs.

As DNA, the CDR3 is TGTGCCAGCAGCTCCCGCGGCACGAACGTAAAAACAGGGGCGAATTCACCCCTCCACTTT. This sequence encodes CASSSRGTNVKTGANSPLHF. This chain joins TRBV21-1 and TRBJ1-6; the table's D call, TRBD1, has no DNA check behind it. TRBV21-1 is deemed a pseudogene. The CDR3 length is 20 residues.